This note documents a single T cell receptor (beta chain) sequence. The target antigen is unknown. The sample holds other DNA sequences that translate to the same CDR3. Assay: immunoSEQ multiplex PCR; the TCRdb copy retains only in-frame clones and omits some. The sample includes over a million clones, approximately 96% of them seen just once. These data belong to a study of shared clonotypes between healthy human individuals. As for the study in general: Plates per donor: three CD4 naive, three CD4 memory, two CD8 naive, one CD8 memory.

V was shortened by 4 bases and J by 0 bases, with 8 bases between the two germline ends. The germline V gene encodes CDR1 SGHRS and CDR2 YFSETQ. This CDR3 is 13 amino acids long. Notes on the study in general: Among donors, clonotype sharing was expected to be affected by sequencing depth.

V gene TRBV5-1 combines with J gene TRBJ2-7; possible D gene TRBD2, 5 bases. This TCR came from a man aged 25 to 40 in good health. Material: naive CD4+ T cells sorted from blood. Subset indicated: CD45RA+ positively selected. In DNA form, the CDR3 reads TGCGCCAGCAGCCTGGGAGTCTCCTACGAGCAGTACTTC. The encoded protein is CASSLGVSYEQYF.